This TCR beta chain was found in a study of T cells after posttransplantation cyclophosphamide. V shed 0 bases and J 8 bases; nucleotides not matched to a gene: 2. This CDR3 spans 14 amino acids. Germline assignment: CDR1 SGHTA and CDR2 FQGNSA. Treatment was busulfan-fludarabine conditioning, a marrow graft, and cyclophosphamide on days +3 and +4. TCRdb's table, derived via immunoSEQ multiplex PCR, lists solely in-frame clones and lacks some. The sample gives under 2,000 clones, just under 80% of which show up once; roughly 19% is in the top ten. V is TRBV7-2 and J is TRBJ2-3; the match to TRBD2 covers 10 bases. The sequencing here drew on PBMCs, taken approximately 320 days after allogeneic stem cell transplant with posttransplant cyclophosphamide. This receptor was identified in a male patient in his thirties who received an allogeneic stem cell transplant from a related donor, was CMV-positive, and had acute GVHD only. Part of the T cell pool may stem from the graft donor. The CDR3 DNA reads as TGTGCCAGCAGCTTAGCAGGACTAGCGGCTACGCAGTATTTT. Its protein product is CASSLAGLAATQYF.